The rows below give T cell receptor beta chains drawn from one sample of a study of cytomegalovirus exposure and HLA in healthy donors. Clones were sequenced by immunoSEQ multiplex PCR, and TCRdb holds only the in-frame ones, with some missing. Of around 250,000 clones in the sample, 90% were seen once. Material: PBMCs. These receptor sequences come from a woman younger than 30 in good health and CMV-seronegative. CDR3s leave out the opening cysteine and the closing phenylalanine or tryptophan. Each record gives: D gene, V gene, J gene, CDR3 protein. A D gene is named only where the DNA matches it firmly.

d_call: -
v_call: TRBV7-9
j_call: TRBJ1-2
cdr3_aa: ASSHRTVNGYT

d_call: -
v_call: TRBV9
j_call: TRBJ1-5
cdr3_aa: ASSVTDSNQPQH

d_call: -
v_call: TRBV7-8
j_call: TRBJ1-5
cdr3_aa: ASSRFPGHSGGSNQPQH

d_call: TRBD1
v_call: TRBV28
j_call: TRBJ1-4
cdr3_aa: ASRNTGTGDEKLF

d_call: TRBD1
v_call: TRBV7-2
j_call: TRBJ1-4
cdr3_aa: ASSPRGQVIEKLF

d_call: TRBD1
v_call: TRBV29-1
j_call: TRBJ1-1
cdr3_aa: SGRQGANTEAF

d_call: -
v_call: TRBV6-5
j_call: TRBJ1-1
cdr3_aa: ASSYSRVWTEAF

d_call: TRBD1
v_call: TRBV30
j_call: TRBJ1-3
cdr3_aa: AWLGTGVGNTIY

d_call: -
v_call: TRBV11-2
j_call: TRBJ1-1
cdr3_aa: ASSPGEAGDTEAF

d_call: TRBD1
v_call: TRBV4-3
j_call: TRBJ2-7
cdr3_aa: ASSQGGQGREQY

d_call: TRBD1
v_call: TRBV28
j_call: TRBJ2-2
cdr3_aa: ASRTPRDRGPAGELF

d_call: -
v_call: TRBV11-2
j_call: TRBJ1-4
cdr3_aa: ASSLAAGVRGEKLF

d_call: TRBD1
v_call: TRBV6-4
j_call: TRBJ1-6
cdr3_aa: ASSGTGGELH

d_call: TRBD2
v_call: TRBV6-5
j_call: TRBJ2-1
cdr3_aa: ASSPLGGGNEQF

d_call: -
v_call: TRBV28
j_call: TRBJ1-1
cdr3_aa: ASSLGQNEAF

d_call: TRBD1
v_call: TRBV29-1
j_call: TRBJ1-2
cdr3_aa: SVEGTGYYGYT

d_call: TRBD1
v_call: TRBV4-3
j_call: TRBJ1-2
cdr3_aa: ASSQDNHRGKDGYT

d_call: -
v_call: TRBV4-3
j_call: TRBJ1-6
cdr3_aa: ASSQDNSGSPLH

d_call: TRBD1
v_call: TRBV29-1
j_call: TRBJ1-1
cdr3_aa: SVSRQGPNTEAF

d_call: TRBD1
v_call: TRBV27
j_call: TRBJ1-2
cdr3_aa: ASHPYTLDRGNYGYT

d_call: TRBD2
v_call: TRBV10-3
j_call: TRBJ2-5
cdr3_aa: AIRPSGGDQETQY

d_call: TRBD1
v_call: TRBV6-5
j_call: TRBJ1-6
cdr3_aa: ASRSGQGWSPLH

d_call: TRBD1
v_call: TRBV5-1
j_call: TRBJ1-6
cdr3_aa: ASSPGQSYSPLH

d_call: -
v_call: TRBV7-9
j_call: TRBJ2-7
cdr3_aa: ASSSPKRDYEQY

d_call: TRBD2
v_call: TRBV7-2
j_call: TRBJ2-3
cdr3_aa: ASSFRSGGVTDTQY

d_call: TRBD2
v_call: TRBV11-2
j_call: TRBJ2-3
cdr3_aa: ASSFTGTIPDTQY